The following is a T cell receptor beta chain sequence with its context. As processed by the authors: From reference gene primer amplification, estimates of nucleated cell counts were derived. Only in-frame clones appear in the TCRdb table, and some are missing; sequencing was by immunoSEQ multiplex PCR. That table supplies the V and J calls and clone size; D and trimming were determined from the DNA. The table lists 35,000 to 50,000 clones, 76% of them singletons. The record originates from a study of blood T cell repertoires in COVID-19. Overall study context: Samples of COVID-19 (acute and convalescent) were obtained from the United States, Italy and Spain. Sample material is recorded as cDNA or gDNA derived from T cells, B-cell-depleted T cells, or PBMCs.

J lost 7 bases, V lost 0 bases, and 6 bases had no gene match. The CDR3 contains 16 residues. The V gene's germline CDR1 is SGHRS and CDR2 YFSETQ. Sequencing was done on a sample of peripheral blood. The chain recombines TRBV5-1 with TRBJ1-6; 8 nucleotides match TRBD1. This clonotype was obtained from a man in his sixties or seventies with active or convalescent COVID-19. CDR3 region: CASSLEAGGLNSPLHF. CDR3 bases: TGCGCCAGCAGCTTGGAGGCAGGGGGCCTGAATTCACCCCTCCACTTT. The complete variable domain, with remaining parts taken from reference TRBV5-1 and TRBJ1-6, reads KAGVTQTPRYLIKTRGQQVTLSCSPISGHRSVSWYQQTPGQGLQFLFEYFSETQRNKGNFPGRFSGRQFSNSRSEMNVSTLELGDSALYLCASSLEAGGLNSPLHFGNGTRLTVT.